This T cell receptor beta chain derives from a study of T cell repertoires in cytomegalovirus infection. Whole-study context: Shared public TCR beta signatures pointed to both CMV infection and a matching HLA type. Study findings and constraints: Cumulative public TCR beta family frequency identified CMV carriers with the relevant HLA.

TCRdb re-called the reads with MiXCR, one entry per CDR3 protein. The table has approximately 400,000 distinct CDR3 sequences, around 32% seen once; the top ten hold roughly an eighth. Germline V gene sequence: CDR1 SEHNR, CDR2 FQNEAQ (reference sequence). The CDR3 runs to 13 residues. Trimming cost V 0 bases and J 6 bases, with 5 bases left between them. As for this clonotype: Its target is not known.

The chain combines TRBV7-9 with TRBJ1-4; D gene uncertain. The source is a human donor in good health (CMV status not recorded). Some clones in this sample may be carry-over from other donors' samples. The sequenced sample consisted of PBMCs. The CDR3 loop reads CASSLAQYEKLFF. As DNA, the CDR3 is TGTGCCAGCAGCTTAGCGCAGTATGAAAAACTGTTTTTT.